A single TCR beta chain is shown here with its context. Antigen specificity is unknown. V was trimmed by 5 bases and J by 0 bases, leaving 11 bases between them. The CDR3 runs to 14 residues. Germline V gives CDR1 SGHRS, CDR2 YFSETQ. Specified time point: blood at routine non-recurrence follow-up after resection. The sequenced material consisted of unsorted whole RNA from tumor, nontumor lung or frozen PBMC. This sample was taken from a study of spatial heterogeneity in lung cancer. Overall study: Available follow-up PBMC samples were sequenced, at a median of approximately two years post-resection. Study results and caveats: The appearance of ubiquitous expanded tumor TCRs in blood was greater at resection than follow-up.

A distinct unique molecular identifier was carried by each TCR cDNA molecule. TCRdb reprocessed the 5' RACE reads via MiXCR and lists one record per CDR3 protein. Among around 120,000 distinct CDR3 sequences listed, over 9% were seen once. The input for sequencing was PBMCs, taken at follow-up. The clonotype was recovered from a male donor with early-stage non-small cell lung cancer. This rearrangement joins TRBV5-1 to TRBJ1-2; perhaps TRBD1 as D (6 bases). CDR3 bases: TGCGCCAGCAGACCGGGACAAGCTAACTATGGCTACACCTTC. It is translated as CASRPGQANYGYTF. Based on the CDR3 plus reference TRBV5-1 and TRBJ1-2, the full variable domain is KAGVTQTPRYLIKTRGQQVTLSCSPISGHRSVSWYQQTPGQGLQFLFEYFSETQRNKGNFPGRFSGRQFSNSRSEMNVSTLELGDSALYLCASRPGQANYGYTFGSGTRLTVV.